These 20 T cell receptor beta chains were all obtained from the same sample, sequenced in a study of blood T cell repertoires in COVID-19. The repertoire was sequenced with immunoSEQ multiplex PCR; TCRdb's copy has only in-frame clones and lacks some. The sample holds more than 80,000 clones, approximately 86% seen once. Sequencing used peripheral blood. The source of these receptors is a man of 80 years or more with acute or convalescent COVID-19.

The count of this clone is one. The rearrangement links TRBV6-1 to TRBJ1-5; D gene ambiguous. This CDR3 is built from 14 residues. Trimming took off 1 base at V and 7 bases at J, with 11 bases between the two ends. Germline loops: CDR1 MNHNS, CDR2 SASEGT. The CDR3 DNA is TGTGCCAGCAGTGAAGTGGGCAGTTCCCAGCCCCAGCATTTT. Amino acids: CASSEVGSSQPQHF.

The rearrangement uses TRBV6-5 and TRBJ2-7; D gene uncertain. Trimming left V 4 bases short and J 0 bases short, with 10 bases between. In germline, CDR1 is MNHEY, CDR2 SVGAGI. CDR3 length equals 14 residues. This CDR3 reads CASSSSYSSYEQYF. The DNA of the CDR3 is TGTGCCAGCAGTTCCAGCTACAGCTCCTACGAGCAGTACTTC.

The chain joins TRBV6-6 to TRBJ2-7, with 8 bases aligning to TRBD1. V lost 2 bases, J lost 2 bases, and 5 bases stayed unmatched. Per germline, CDR1 MNHNY and CDR2 SVGAGI (reference sequence). This CDR3 is 15 amino acids long. The CDR3 bases are TGTGCCAGCAGTTACAGACAGGGGCGTACCTACGAGCAGTACTTC. The encoded protein is CASSYRQGRTYEQYF.

This clone was counted once. The V call is TRBV27, the J call TRBJ2-1; the D gene is possibly TRBD1 (5 bases). The CDR3 consists of 13 residues. Germline V gene data show CDR1 as MNHEY and CDR2 as SMNVEV (reference sequence). Trimming removed 6 bases from V and 10 bases from J, with 16 bases in between. The CDR3 DNA reads TGTGCCAGCAGGGGCTTTGGACACATGGAGCAGTTCTTC. Translating gives CASRGFGHMEQFF.

The genes are TRBV4-3 and TRBJ2-6; 9 bases agree with TRBD1. The CDR3 is made up of 16 amino acids. The J segment lost 4 bases and the V segment lost 5 bases, leaving 6 bases of the junction unmatched. Per the germline V gene, CDR1 is LGHNA and CDR2 is YSLEER. This chain's CDR3 is CASSGGQGTGANVLTF. The CDR3 DNA is TGCGCCAGCAGCGGCGGACAGGGGACCGGGGCCAACGTCCTGACTTTC.

The rearrangement links TRBV7-7 to TRBJ2-1; 7 bases align to TRBD1. The CDR3 is 13 residues long. Germline CDR1 and CDR2: SSHAT and FNYEAQ (reference sequence). The CDR3, as DNA: TGTGGCGTAGGGGGCTCTTCGGGTAATGAGCAGTTCTTC. This sequence encodes CGVGGSSGNEQFF.

Here the CDR3 reads CASSPRTGSDNEQFF. The CDR3 DNA reads TGTGCCAGCTCACCCAGGACAGGTTCCGACAATGAGCAGTTCTTC. J is TRBJ2-1 and V is TRBV18; TRBD1 agrees at 7 bases. The CDR3 has 15 residues. The ends lost 3 bases at V and 5 bases at J; junction bases unmatched: 7. Germline values: CDR1 KGHSH, CDR2 LQKENI.

The chain has TRBV6-2 or TRBV6-3 and TRBJ1-6; the match to TRBD1 covers 7 bases. The CDR3 runs to 13 residues. CDR1 MNHEY and CDR2 SVGEGT come from the germline V gene. V shed 2 bases and J 9 bases; nucleotides not matched to a gene: 1. CDR3 in DNA: TGTGCCAGCAGTTACAGGGGGCCTTCACCCCTCCACTTT. It yields the protein CASSYRGPSPLHF.

The chain recombines TRBV13 with TRBJ2-1; 12 bases align to TRBD2. The ends lost 5 bases at V and 4 bases at J; junction bases unmatched: 6. The CDR3 totals 16 residues. CDR1 is PRHDT, CDR2 FYEKMQ, per germline (reference sequence). CDR3 sequence: CASSPTTSGSYNEQFF. CDR3 nucleotides: TGTGCCAGCAGCCCGACGACTAGCGGGAGTTACAATGAGCAGTTCTTC. The variable domain in full, with the rest retrieved from reference TRBV13 and TRBJ2-1, is AAGVIQSPRHLIKEKRETATLKCYPIPRHDTVYWYQQGPGQDPQFLISFYEKMQSDKGSIPDRFSAQQFSDYHSELNMSSLELGDSALYFCASSPTTSGSYNEQFFGPGTRLTVL.

This clone was detected once. In nucleotides, the CDR3 is TGTGCCAGCAGCCAAGAAGTACAGCAATATGAAAAACTGTTTTTT. The encoded protein is CASSQEVQQYEKLFF. J is TRBJ1-4 and V is TRBV3-1 (or the pseudogene TRBV3-2); D unclear. CDR1 is LGHDT, CDR2 YNNKEL, per germline (reference sequence). Trimming removed 0 bases from V and 6 bases from J, with 11 bases in between. The CDR3 length is 15 residues.

The rearrangement links TRBV15 to TRBJ1-2; 10 nucleotides agree with TRBD1. The CDR3 spans 14 residues. The V segment lost 0 bases and the J segment 7 bases; nucleotides outside the gene matches: 2. The germline CDR1 and CDR2 sequences are LNHNV and YYDKDF (reference sequence). The CDR3 DNA sequence: TGTGCCACCAGCAGAGATAGGGACAGGGGTGGCTACACCTTC. Protein product: CATSRDRDRGGYTF.

The CDR3 reads CASSAGTGAGNTIYF. The CDR3 coding sequence is TGTGCCAGTAGCGCCGGGACAGGGGCTGGAAACACCATATATTTT. The chain has TRBV19 and TRBJ1-3; the match to TRBD1 covers 10 bases. Germline values: CDR1 LNHDA, CDR2 SQIVND (reference sequence). Losses at the gene ends were 6 bases for V and 2 bases for J; bases not matched to a gene: 4. The length of the CDR3 is 15 residues.

The CDR3 DNA is TGTGCCAGCAGGGCAGGACAGGGGCCCTACAATGAGCAGTTCTTC. Its protein product is CASRAGQGPYNEQFF. The V gene is TRBV2, the J gene TRBJ2-1, with TRBD1 matching 9 bases. CDR1 and CDR2 (germline): SNHLY, FYNNEI. V shed 6 bases and J 2 bases; nucleotides not matched to a gene: 5. CDR3 length: 15 amino acids.

The CDR3 is CASSYGAGDHTEAFF. DNA for the CDR3: TGTGCCAGCAGTTACGGGGCAGGGGACCACACTGAAGCTTTCTTT. V gene TRBV6-5 combines with J gene TRBJ1-1; a possible D gene is TRBD1 (6 bases). The CDR3 contains 15 residues. Germline lookup yields CDR1 MNHEY and CDR2 SVGAGI. V was shortened by 2 bases and J by 3 bases, with 13 bases between the two germline ends.

The chain carries TRBV14 and TRBJ2-7, with D tentatively TRBD1 (6 bases). V was shortened by 2 bases and J by 3 bases, with 8 bases between the two germline ends. This CDR3 has 13 amino acids. CDR1 and CDR2 from the germline V gene are SGHDN and FVKESK. The CDR3 DNA follows: TGTGCCAGCAGCCAATTACAGGGCTACGAGCAGTACTTC. Amino acid sequence: CASSQLQGYEQYF. Full variable domain (remainder filled in from reference TRBV14 and TRBJ2-7): EAGVTQFPSHSVIEKGQTVTLRCDPISGHDNLYWYRRVMGKEIKFLLHFVKESKQDESGMPNNRFLAERTGGTYSTLKVQPAELEDSGVYFCASSQLQGYEQYFGPGTRLTVT.

J is TRBJ2-2 and V is TRBV19; D gene uncertain. V was clipped by 3 bases and J by 2 bases, with 7 bases between them. The CDR3 sequence is 14 residues long. Per the germline V gene, CDR1 is LNHDA and CDR2 is SQIVND (reference sequence). CDR3 sequence: CASSISQNTGELFF. The CDR3 DNA follows: TGTGCCAGTAGTATCAGTCAAAACACCGGGGAGCTGTTTTTT.

This clone was recorded once. The rearrangement uses TRBV28 and TRBJ2-3, with 9 bases that match TRBD2. The J segment lost 1 base and the V segment lost 6 bases, leaving 8 bases of the junction unmatched. This CDR3 is 16 amino acids long. Per germline, CDR1 MDHEN and CDR2 SYDVKM. CDR3: CASSLTGLARTDTQYF. CDR3 bases: TGTGCCAGCAGCCTAACTGGACTAGCGCGCACAGATACGCAGTATTTT.

The chain links TRBV19 to TRBJ1-2; D is unresolved. Trimming took off 2 bases at V and 4 bases at J, with 14 bases between the two ends. The CDR3 covers 15 residues. Germline values: CDR1 LNHDA, CDR2 SQIVND (reference sequence). CDR3 nucleotides: TGTGCCAGTAGTATAAAAGATCGACTCGCCTATGGCTACACCTTC. It codes for CASSIKDRLAYGYTF.

V and J are TRBV14 and TRBJ1-1; 9 bases are a match to TRBD1. After removal of 4 bases from V and 4 bases from J, the junction contained 7 bases not matched to a gene. Germline V lookup: CDR1 SGHDN, CDR2 FVKESK. The CDR3 is 15 amino acids. The DNA of the CDR3 is TGTGCCAGCAGCCGACAGACAGGGGGTGCCACTGAAGCTTTCTTT. As protein: CASSRQTGGATEAFF. The variable domain in full, with the rest retrieved from reference TRBV14 and TRBJ1-1, is EAGVTQFPSHSVIEKGQTVTLRCDPISGHDNLYWYRRVMGKEIKFLLHFVKESKQDESGMPNNRFLAERTGGTYSTLKVQPAELEDSGVYFCASSRQTGGATEAFFGQGTRLTVV.

This chain connects TRBV6-2 or TRBV6-3 to TRBJ1-5; maybe TRBD1 (6 bases). In germline, CDR1 is MNHEY, CDR2 SVGEGT. The CDR3 totals 15 residues. Trimming shortened V by 4 bases and J by 5 bases, and 15 bases separated the two germline ends. CDR3 region: CASSSQGRGHQPQHF. CDR3 nucleotide sequence: TGTGCCAGCAGTTCACAGGGTCGAGGACATCAGCCCCAGCATTTT.